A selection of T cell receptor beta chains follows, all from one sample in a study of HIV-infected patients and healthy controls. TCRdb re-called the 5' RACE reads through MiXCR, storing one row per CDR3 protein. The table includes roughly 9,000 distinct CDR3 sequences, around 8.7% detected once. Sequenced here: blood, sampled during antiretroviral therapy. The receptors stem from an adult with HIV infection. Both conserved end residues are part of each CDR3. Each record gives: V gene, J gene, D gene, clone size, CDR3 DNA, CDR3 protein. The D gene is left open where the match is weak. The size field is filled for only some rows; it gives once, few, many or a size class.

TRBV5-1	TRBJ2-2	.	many	TGCGCCAGCAGCAGTCTGAACACCGGGGAGCTGTTTTTT	CASSSLNTGELFF
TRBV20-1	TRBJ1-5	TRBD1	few	TGCAGTGCTAGGACAGGGATAAGCAATCAGCCCCAGCATTTT	CSARTGISNQPQHF
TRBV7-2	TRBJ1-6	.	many	TGTGCCAGCAGCTTAGGCACGCGGGGCTCCTATAATTCACCCCTCCACTTT	CASSLGTRGSYNSPLHF
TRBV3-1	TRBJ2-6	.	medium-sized	TGTGCCAGCAGCCAGAGGGGATTAAATGGGGCCAACGTCCTGACTTTC	CASSQRGLNGANVLTF
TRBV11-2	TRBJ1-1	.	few	TGTGCCAGCAGCCCTACGAGAGGGCGTGACACTGAAGCTTTCTTT	CASSPTRGRDTEAFF
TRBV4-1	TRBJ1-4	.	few	TGCGCCAGCCAAGATGCAGGCGGCGGCGAAAAACTGTTTTTT	CASQDAGGGEKLFF
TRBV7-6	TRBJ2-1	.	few	TGTGCCAGCAGCGACATCAATGAGCAGTTCTTC	CASSDINEQFF
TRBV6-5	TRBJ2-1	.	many	TGTGCCAGCACCGGCGAACGAAATGAGCAGTTCTTC	CASTGERNEQFF
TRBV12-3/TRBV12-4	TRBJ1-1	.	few	TGTGCCAGCAGTTTACACAGGGCGGACACTGAAGCTTTCTTT	CASSLHRADTEAFF
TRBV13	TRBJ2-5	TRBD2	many	TGTGCCAGCAGCTGGAGGACTAGCGGGAGCAGAGAGACCCAGTACTTC	CASSWRTSGSRETQYF
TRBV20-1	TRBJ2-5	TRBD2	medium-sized	TGCAGTGCCGAAGGACTAGCGGGAGAGTATGAGACCCAGTACTTC	CSAEGLAGEYETQYF
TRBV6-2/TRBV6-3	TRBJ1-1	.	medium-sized	TGTGCCAGCAGCGGGGACGTTGCAGAGGTCACTGAAGCTTTCTTT	CASSGDVAEVTEAFF
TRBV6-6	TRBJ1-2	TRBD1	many	TGTGCCAGCACCAAGGACAGGAGAGGCTACACCTTC	CASTKDRRGYTF
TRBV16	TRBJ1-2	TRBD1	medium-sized	TGTGCCAGCAGCCTAATTCGGGACAGGTCCAACTATGGCTACACCTTC	CASSLIRDRSNYGYTF
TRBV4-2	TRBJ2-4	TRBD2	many	TGTGCCAGCAGCCACAACCCGGGACTAGCGGGGGCACTAGCCAAAAACATTCAGTACTTC	CASSHNPGLAGALAKNIQYF
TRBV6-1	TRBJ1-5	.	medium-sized	TGTGCCAGCAGCGAAAACACCCGGGGTCAGCCCCAGCATTTT	CASSENTRGQPQHF
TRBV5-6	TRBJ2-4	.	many	TGTGCCAGCAGCTTTCTGGACAGAAGATTAGCCAAAAACATTCAGTACTTC	CASSFLDRRLAKNIQYF
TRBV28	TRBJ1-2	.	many	TGTGCCAGCACCCTCGACAGTTATGGCTACACCTTC	CASTLDSYGYTF
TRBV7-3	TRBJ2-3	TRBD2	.	TGTGCCAGCAGTCGGACTAGCGGGAGCTCAGATACGCAGTATTTT	CASSRTSGSSDTQYF
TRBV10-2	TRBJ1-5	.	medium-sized	TGCGCCAGCGGGGGACAACAGGCCAATCAGCCCCAGCATTTT	CASGGQQANQPQHF
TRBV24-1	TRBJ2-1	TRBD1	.	TGTGCCACCGACAGGGGCCCTTCCTACAATGAGCAGTTCTTC	CATDRGPSYNEQFF
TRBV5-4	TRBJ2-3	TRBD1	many	TGTGCCAGCAGCTTGGAAAACAGGGGGCTGGATACGCAGTATTTT	CASSLENRGLDTQYF
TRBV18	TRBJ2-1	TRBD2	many	TGTGCCAGCTCTTCGACTAGCGGGGACTACAATGAGCAGTTCTTC	CASSSTSGDYNEQFF
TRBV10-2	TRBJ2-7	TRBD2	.	TGCGCCAGCACCCTTGTGAGCGGGAGCGACGAGCAGTACTTC	CASTLVSGSDEQYF
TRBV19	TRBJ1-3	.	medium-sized	TGTGCCTCAGCGCTCTTTTCTGGAAACACCATATATTTT	CASALFSGNTIYF
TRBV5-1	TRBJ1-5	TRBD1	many	TGCGCCAGCAGCCCGGGACAGGGAAACAATCAGCCCCAGCATTTT	CASSPGQGNNQPQHF
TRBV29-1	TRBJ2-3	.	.	TGCAGCGTTGGGGGTTCGGGTGGAGGGGGCACAGATACGCAGTATTTT	CSVGGSGGGGTDTQYF
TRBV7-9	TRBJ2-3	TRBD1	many	TGTGCCAGCAGCCCAACCGGGACAGACACAGATACGCAGTATTTT	CASSPTGTDTDTQYF
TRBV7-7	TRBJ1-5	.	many	TGTGCCAGCAGTCCCGGATCCGGACAGCCCCAGCATTTT	CASSPGSGQPQHF
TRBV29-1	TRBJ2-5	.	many	TGCAGCGTTGTGGGCAGGGTATACGAGGAGACCCAGTACTTC	CSVVGRVYEETQYF
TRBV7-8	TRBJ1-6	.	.	TGTGCCAGCAGCTTATTCTTGGCGAAAGGGTCCTATAATTCACCCCTCCACTTT	CASSLFLAKGSYNSPLHF
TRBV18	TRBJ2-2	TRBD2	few	TGTGCCAACCCGACTAGCGATGACACCGGGGAGCTGTTTTTT	CANPTSDDTGELFF
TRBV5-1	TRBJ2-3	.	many	TGCGCCAGCAGCCTAACAATGACGGGGTCCGGCACAGATACGCAGTATTTT	CASSLTMTGSGTDTQYF
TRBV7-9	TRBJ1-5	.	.	TGTGCCAGCAGCCGGGGGGATCAGCCCCAGCATTTT	CASSRGDQPQHF
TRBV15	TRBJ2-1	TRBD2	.	TGTGCCACCAGCAGGGCGGGACTAGCGGCGGGAAATGAGCAGTTCTTC	CATSRAGLAAGNEQFF
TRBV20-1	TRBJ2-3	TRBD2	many	TGCAGTGCTAGTCTAGCGGAGCAAACTTACACAGATACGCAGTATTTT	CSASLAEQTYTDTQYF
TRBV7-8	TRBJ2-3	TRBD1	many	TGTGCCAGCAGCTCCAATTCGTTGACAGGGTCCACAGATACGCAGTATTTT	CASSSNSLTGSTDTQYF
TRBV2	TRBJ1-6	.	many	TGTGCCAGCCATAAGGGGGATGTCGACTATAATTCACCCCTCCACTTT	CASHKGDVDYNSPLHF
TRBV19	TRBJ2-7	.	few	TGTGCCAGTAGTGGCGGCTACGAGCAGTACTTC	CASSGGYEQYF
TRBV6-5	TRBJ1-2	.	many	TGTGCCAGCAGTTTGGACTTCCATGGCTACACCTTC	CASSLDFHGYTF
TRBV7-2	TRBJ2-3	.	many	TGTGCCAGCAGCTTAGCGGCGAGGGATACGCAGTATTTT	CASSLAARDTQYF
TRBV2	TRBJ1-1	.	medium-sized	TGTGCCAGCAGTGAGGGGTCGAACACTGAAGCTTTCTTT	CASSEGSNTEAFF
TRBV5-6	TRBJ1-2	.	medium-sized	TGTGCCAGCAGCTTGGTAGAGGGGACCCCTAGAGGCTACACCTTC	CASSLVEGTPRGYTF
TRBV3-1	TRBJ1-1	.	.	TGTGCCAGCAGCCAAGATGGGCAGGTGAACACTGAAGCTTTCTTT	CASSQDGQVNTEAFF
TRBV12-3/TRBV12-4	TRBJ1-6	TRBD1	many	TGTGCCAGCAGCCTTCAGGGGGCCTTCGGTTCACCCCTCCACTTT	CASSLQGAFGSPLHF
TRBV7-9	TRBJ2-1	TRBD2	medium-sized	TGTGCCAGCAGCTTAGGACTAGCGGGAGGTCATTACAATGAGCAGTTCTTC	CASSLGLAGGHYNEQFF
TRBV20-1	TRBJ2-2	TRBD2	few	TGCAGTGCTCGAGGGGGGGGACTAGCGGGAGGTACCGGGGAGCTGTTTTTT	CSARGGGLAGGTGELFF
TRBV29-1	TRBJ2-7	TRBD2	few	TGCAGCGTTGCTGAGGGAGGGGTCGAGCAGTACTTC	CSVAEGGVEQYF
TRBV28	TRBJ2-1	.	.	TGTGCCAGCAGTTTCGCGCAGGGTAGGGATGAGCAGTTCTTC	CASSFAQGRDEQFF
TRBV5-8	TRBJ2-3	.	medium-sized	TGTGCCAGCAGTCCGGGAGCCACAGATACGCAGTATTTT	CASSPGATDTQYF